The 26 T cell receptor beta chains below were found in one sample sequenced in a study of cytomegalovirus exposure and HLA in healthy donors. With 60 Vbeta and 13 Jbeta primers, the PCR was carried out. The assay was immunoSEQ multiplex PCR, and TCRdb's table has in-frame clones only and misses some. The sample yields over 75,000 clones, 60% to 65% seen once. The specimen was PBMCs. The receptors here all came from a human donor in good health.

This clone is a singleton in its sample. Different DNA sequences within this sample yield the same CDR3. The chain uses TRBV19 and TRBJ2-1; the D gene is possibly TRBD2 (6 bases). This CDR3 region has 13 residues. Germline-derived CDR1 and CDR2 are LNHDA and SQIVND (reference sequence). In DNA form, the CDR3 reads TGTGCTATCAGGACGGCGGGGCGGGATGAGCAGTTCTTC. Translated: CAIRTAGRDEQFF.

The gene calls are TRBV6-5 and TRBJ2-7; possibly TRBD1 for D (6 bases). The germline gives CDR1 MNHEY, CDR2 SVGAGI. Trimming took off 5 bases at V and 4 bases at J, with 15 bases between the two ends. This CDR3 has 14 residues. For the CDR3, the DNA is TGTGCCAGCAGTGGGGGCAGGGCCGCGTACGAGCAGTACTTC. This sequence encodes CASSGGRAAYEQYF.

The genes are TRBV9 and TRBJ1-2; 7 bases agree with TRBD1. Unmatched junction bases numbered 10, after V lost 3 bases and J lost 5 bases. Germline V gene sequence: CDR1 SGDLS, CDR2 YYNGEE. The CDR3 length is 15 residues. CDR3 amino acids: CASSAEGQLKYGYTF. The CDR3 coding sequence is TGTGCCAGCAGCGCAGAGGGACAGTTAAAGTATGGCTACACCTTC.

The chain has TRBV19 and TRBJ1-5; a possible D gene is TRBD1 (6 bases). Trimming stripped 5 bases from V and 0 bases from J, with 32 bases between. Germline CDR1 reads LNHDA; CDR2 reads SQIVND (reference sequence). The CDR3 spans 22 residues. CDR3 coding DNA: TGTGCCAGTAGTCTATCATCAAGGGGGATACAGCCCCTTCGGGGTAGCAATCAGCCCCAGCATTTT. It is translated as CASSLSSRGIQPLRGSNQPQHF.

This CDR3 reads CASSPRTGVMNTEAFF. The CDR3 DNA sequence: TGTGCCAGCTCACCAAGAACAGGGGTAATGAACACTGAAGCTTTCTTT. The chain uses TRBV18 and TRBJ1-1; 7 bases map to TRBD1. Germline CDR1 KGHSH, CDR2 LQKENI. The CDR3 spans 16 residues. The V gene end was trimmed by 2 bases and the J gene end by 0 bases; junction bases not matched to a gene: 6.

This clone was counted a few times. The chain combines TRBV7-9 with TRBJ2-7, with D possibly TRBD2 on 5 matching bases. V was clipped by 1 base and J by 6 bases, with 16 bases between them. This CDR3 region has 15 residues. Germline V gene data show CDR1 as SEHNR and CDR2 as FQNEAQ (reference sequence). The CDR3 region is CASSLGDTRALEQYF. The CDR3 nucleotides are TGTGCCAGCAGCTTAGGAGACACTAGGGCCCTCGAGCAGTACTTC.

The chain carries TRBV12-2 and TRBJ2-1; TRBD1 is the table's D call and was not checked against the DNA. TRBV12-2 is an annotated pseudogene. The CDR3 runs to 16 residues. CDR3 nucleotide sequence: TGTGCAAGTCGCTTAGTGGGGCGACAGGCAAACAATGAGCAGTTCTTC. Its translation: CASRLVGRQANNEQFF.

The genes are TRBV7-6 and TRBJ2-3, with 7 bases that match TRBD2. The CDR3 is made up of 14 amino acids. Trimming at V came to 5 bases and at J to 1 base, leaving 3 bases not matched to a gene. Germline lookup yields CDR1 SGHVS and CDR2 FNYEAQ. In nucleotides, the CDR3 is TGTGCCAGCAGCACACGGGGGGGCACAGATACGCAGTATTTT. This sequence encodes CASSTRGGTDTQYF. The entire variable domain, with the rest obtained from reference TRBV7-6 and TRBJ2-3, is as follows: GAGVSQSPRYKVTKRGQDVALRCDPISGHVSLYWYRQALGQGPEFLTYFNYEAQQDKSGLPNDRFSAERPEGSISTLTIQRTEQRDSAMYRCASSTRGGTDTQYFGPGTRLTVL.

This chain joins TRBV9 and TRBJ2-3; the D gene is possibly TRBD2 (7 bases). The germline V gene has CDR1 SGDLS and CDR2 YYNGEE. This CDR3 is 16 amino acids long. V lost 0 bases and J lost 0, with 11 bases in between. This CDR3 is CASSVGAGASTDTQYF. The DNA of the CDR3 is TGTGCCAGCAGCGTAGGCGCGGGGGCGAGCACAGATACGCAGTATTTT.

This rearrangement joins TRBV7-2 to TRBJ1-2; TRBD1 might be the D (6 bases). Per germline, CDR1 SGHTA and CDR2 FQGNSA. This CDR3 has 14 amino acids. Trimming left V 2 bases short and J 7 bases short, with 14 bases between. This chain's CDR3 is CASSLNLDSRGYTF. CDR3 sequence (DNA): TGTGCCAGCAGCTTAAATTTGGACAGTCGTGGCTACACCTTC.

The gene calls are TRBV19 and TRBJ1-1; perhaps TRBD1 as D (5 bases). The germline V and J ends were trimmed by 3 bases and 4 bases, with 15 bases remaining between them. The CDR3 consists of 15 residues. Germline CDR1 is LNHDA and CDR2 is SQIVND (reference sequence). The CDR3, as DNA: TGTGCCAGTAGTATTTTCCAGGGCGAAGGCACTGAAGCTTTCTTT. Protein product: CASSIFQGEGTEAFF.

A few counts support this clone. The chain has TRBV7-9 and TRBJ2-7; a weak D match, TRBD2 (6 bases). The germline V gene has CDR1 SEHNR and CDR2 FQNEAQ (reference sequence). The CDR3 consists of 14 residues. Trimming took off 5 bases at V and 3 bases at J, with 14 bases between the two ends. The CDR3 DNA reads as TGTGCCAGCAGCCCGAGATGGGGAGGCTACGAGCAGTACTTC. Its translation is CASSPRWGGYEQYF. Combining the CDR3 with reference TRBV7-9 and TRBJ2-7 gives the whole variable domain DTGVSQNPRHKITKRGQNVTFRCDPISEHNRLYWYRQTLGQGPEFLTYFQNEAQLEKSRLLSDRFSAERPKGSFSTLEIQRTEQGDSAMYLCASSPRWGGYEQYFGPGTRLTVT.

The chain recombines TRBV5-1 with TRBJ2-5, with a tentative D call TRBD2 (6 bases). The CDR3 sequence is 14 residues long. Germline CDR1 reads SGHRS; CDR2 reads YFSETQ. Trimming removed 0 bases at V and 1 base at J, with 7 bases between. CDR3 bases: TGCGCCAGCAGCTTGGGCGGGGCCCAAGAGACCCAGTACTTC. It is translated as CASSLGGAQETQYF. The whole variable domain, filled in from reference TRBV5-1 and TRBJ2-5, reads KAGVTQTPRYLIKTRGQQVTLSCSPISGHRSVSWYQQTPGQGLQFLFEYFSETQRNKGNFPGRFSGRQFSNSRSEMNVSTLELGDSALYLCASSLGGAQETQYFGPGTRLLVL.

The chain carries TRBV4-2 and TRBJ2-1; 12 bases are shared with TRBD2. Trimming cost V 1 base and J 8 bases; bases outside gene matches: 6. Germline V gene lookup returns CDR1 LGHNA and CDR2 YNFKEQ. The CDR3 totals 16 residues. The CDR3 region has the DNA TGTGCCAGCAGCCAAGGCTCTAGCGGGGGGGCGGATGAGCAGTTCTTC. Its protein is CASSQGSSGGADEQFF.

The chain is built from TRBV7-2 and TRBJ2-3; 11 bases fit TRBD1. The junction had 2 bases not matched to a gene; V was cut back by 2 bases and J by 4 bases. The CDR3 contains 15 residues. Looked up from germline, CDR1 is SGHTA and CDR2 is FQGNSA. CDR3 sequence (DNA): TGTGCCAGCAGCTTAACGGGACAGGGGGCAGATACGCAGTATTTT. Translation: CASSLTGQGADTQYF. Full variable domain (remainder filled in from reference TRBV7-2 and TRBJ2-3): GAGVSQSPSNKVTEKGKDVELRCDPISGHTALYWYRQSLGQGLEFLIYFQGNSAPDKSGLPSDRFSAERTGGSVSTLTIQRTQQEDSAVYLCASSLTGQGADTQYFGPGTRLTVL.

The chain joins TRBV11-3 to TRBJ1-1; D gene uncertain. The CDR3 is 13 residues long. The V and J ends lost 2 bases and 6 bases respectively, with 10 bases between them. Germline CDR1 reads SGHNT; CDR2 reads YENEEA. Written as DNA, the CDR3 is TGTGCCAGCAGCTTAACGGGAGGAGCTGAAGCTTTCTTT. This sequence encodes CASSLTGGAEAFF.

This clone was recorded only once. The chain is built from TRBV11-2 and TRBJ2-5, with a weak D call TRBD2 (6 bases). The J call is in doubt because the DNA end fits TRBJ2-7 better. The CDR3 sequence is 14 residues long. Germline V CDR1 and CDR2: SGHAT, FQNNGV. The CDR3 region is CASSFLGGSYEQYF. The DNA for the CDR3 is TGTGCCAGCAGCTTTCTGGGGGGATCCTACGAGCAGTACTTC.

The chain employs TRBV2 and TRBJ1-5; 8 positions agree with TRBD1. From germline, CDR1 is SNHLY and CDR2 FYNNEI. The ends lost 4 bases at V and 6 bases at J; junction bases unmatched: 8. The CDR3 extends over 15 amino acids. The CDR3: CASSVNRGVGQPQHF. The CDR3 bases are TGTGCCAGCAGTGTTAACAGGGGGGTAGGTCAGCCCCAGCATTTT.

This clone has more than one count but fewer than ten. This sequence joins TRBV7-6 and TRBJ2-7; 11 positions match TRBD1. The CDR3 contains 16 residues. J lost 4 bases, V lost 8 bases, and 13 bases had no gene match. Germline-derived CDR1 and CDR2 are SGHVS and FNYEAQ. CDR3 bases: TGTGCCAGCCGTCCTAACCCCGGACAGGGGGCGTACGAGCAGTACGTC. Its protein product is CASRPNPGQGAYEQYV.

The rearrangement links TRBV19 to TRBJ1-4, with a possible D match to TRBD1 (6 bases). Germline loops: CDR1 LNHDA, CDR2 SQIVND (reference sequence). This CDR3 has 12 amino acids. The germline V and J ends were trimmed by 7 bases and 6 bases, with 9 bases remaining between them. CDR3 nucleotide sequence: TGTGCCAGTACCCGGACAGATGAAAAACTGTTTTTT. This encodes CASTRTDEKLFF. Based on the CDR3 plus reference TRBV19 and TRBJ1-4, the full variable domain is DGGITQSPKYLFRKEGQNVTLSCEQNLNHDAMYWYRQDPGQGLRLIYYSQIVNDFQKGDIAEGYSVSREKKESFPLTVTSAQKNPTAFYLCASTRTDEKLFFGSGTQLSVL.

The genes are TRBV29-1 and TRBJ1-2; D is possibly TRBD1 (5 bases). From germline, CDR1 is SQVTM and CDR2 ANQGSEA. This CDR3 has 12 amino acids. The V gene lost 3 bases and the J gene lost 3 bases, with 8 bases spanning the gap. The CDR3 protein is CSVDHRHYGYTF. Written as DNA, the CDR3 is TGCAGCGTTGATCACAGGCACTATGGCTACACCTTC.

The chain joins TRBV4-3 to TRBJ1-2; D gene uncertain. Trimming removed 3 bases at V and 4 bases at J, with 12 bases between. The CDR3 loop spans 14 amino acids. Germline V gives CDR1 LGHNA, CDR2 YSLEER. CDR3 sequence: CASSQARHLYGYTF. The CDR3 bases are TGCGCCAGCAGCCAGGCACGCCATCTCTATGGCTACACCTTC.

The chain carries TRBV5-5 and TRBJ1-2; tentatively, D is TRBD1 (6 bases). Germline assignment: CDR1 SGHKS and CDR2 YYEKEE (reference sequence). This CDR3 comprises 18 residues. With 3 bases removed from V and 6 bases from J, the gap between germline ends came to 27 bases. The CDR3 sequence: CASSSQGGGRTKGNGYTF. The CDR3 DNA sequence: TGTGCCAGCAGCTCCCAGGGAGGGGGTAGGACTAAGGGAAATGGCTACACCTTC.

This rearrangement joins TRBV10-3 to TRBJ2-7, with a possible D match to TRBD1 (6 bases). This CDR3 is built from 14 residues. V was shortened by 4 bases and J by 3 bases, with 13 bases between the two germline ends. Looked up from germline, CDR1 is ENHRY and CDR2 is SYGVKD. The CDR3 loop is CAISATGPGYEQYF. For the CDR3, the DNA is TGTGCCATCAGTGCGACAGGTCCGGGCTACGAGCAGTACTTC.

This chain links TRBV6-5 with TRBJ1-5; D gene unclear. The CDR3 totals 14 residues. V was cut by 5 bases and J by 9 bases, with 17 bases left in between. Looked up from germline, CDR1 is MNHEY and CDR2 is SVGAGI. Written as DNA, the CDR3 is TGTGCCAGCAGTGACGGGTTGTCGGATCGGCCCCAGCATTTT. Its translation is CASSDGLSDRPQHF.

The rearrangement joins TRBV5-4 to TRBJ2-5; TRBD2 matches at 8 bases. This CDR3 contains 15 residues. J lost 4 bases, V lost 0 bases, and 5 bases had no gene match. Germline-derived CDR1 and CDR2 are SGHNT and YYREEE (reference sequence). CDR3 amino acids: CASSLAGGVAETQYF. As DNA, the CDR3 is TGTGCCAGCAGCTTGGCCGGGGGGGTTGCAGAGACCCAGTACTTC. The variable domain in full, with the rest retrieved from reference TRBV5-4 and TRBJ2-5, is ETGVTQSPTHLIKTRGQQVTLRCSSQSGHNTVSWYQQALGQGPQFIFQYYREEENGRGNFPPRFSGLQFPNYSSELNVNALELDDSALYLCASSLAGGVAETQYFGPGTRLLVL.